This TCR beta chain was profiled in a study of regulatory T cells in long-lasting Graves disease. This clonotype appeared many times. HTBI primers from iRepertoire and Arm-PCR of CDR3 regions yielded the TCR beta libraries. TCRdb re-called the multiplex PCR reads with MiXCR, one entry per CDR3 protein. The sample contains about 470,000 distinct CDR3 sequences, 20% to 25% of which appear only once. The CDR3 is made up of 17 amino acids. V lost 4 bases, J lost 2 bases, and 21 bases lay in between. From germline, CDR1 is SGHAT and CDR2 FQNNGV. The time point denotes: persistent/refractory GD, antithyroid drugs over 5 years with positive TRAb. PBMC RNA was the source of the TCR library. An endocrinology unit in Xi'an, China, supplied the patients. Collection of peripheral blood (about 10 milliliters) was done using EDTA tubes.

This clonotype was obtained from a female donor with Graves disease. The specimen comprised peripheral blood mononuclear cells (PBMCs), sampled when the disease was refractory, from a patient treated with antithyroid drugs. The rearrangement uses TRBV11-2 and TRBJ2-7, with a tentative D call TRBD2 (5 bases). The CDR3 reads CASSYESPRRGTYEQYF. CDR3 coding DNA: TGTGCCAGCAGCTACGAATCACCCCGTAGAGGGACCTACGAGCAGTACTTC.